Detailed here is one T cell receptor (beta chain). The sample comes from a study of cytomegalovirus exposure and HLA in healthy donors. The primer mix had 60 Vbeta and 13 Jbeta primers. Data came from immunoSEQ multiplex PCR; TCRdb stores just in-frame clones and leaves some out. The table records about 240,000 clones, about 85% of them present only once. This CDR3 comprises 15 residues. CDR1 is MNHNS and CDR2 is SASEGT in the germline V gene. V shed 8 bases, J shed 1 base, and the junction held 4 bases outside the gene matches. Sequenced: PBMCs. The chain uses TRBV6-1 and TRBJ2-1; TRBD2 aligns across 11 bases. The receptor's source is a girl aged 2 to 9 in good health and CMV-seronegative. The CDR3 DNA is TGTGCCAGCGTAAGGACTAGCGGGTCCTACAATGAGCAGTTCTTC. Its translation is CASVRTSGSYNEQFF.